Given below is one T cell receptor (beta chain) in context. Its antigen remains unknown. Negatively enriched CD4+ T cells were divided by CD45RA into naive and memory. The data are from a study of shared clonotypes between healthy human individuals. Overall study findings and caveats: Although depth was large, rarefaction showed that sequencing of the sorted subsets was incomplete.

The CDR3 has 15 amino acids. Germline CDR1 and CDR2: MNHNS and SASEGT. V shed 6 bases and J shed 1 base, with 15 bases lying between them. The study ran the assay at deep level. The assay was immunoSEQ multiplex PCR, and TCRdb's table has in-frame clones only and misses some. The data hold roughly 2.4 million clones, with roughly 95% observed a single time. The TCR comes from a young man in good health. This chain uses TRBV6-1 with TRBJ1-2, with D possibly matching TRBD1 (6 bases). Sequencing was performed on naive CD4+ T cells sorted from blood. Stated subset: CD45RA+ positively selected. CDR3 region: CASSSSGGRNYGYTF. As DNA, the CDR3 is TGTGCCAGCAGCAGCAGCGGGGGGCGTAACTATGGCTACACCTTC.